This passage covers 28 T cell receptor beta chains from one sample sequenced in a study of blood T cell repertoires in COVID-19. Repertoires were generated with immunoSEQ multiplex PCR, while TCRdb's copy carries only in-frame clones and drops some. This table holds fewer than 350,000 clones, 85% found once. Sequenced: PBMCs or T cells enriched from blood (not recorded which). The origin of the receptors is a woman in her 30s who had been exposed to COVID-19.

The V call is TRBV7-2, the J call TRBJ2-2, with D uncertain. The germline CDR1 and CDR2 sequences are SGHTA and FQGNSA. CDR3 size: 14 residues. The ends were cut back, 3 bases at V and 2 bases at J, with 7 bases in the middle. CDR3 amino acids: CASSFRQNTGELFF. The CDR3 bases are TGTGCCAGCAGCTTCCGACAAAACACCGGGGAGCTGTTTTTT.

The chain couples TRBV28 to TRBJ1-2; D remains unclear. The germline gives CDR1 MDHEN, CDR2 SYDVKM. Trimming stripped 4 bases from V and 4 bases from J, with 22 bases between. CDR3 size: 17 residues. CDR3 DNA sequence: TGTGCCAGCAGTTCCGAATTGGAGGGAGGTAGGCTCTATGGCTACACCTTC. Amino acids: CASSSELEGGRLYGYTF.

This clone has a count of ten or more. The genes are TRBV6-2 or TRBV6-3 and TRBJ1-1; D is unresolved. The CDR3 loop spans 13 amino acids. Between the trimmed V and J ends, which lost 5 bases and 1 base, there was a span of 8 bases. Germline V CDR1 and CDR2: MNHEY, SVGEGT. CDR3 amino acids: CASSTQENTEAFF. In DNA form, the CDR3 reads TGTGCCAGCAGTACCCAGGAGAACACTGAAGCTTTCTTT.

CDR3 DNA: TGTGCCAGCACCTCAGACAGGGGAGCAGGCCAGCCCCAGCATTTT. Protein: CASTSDRGAGQPQHF. The chain has TRBV2 and TRBJ1-5, with TRBD1 matching over 8 bases. This CDR3 has 15 residues. Trimming removed 7 bases from V and 7 bases from J; junction bases left unmatched: 12. Germline CDR1 is SNHLY and CDR2 is FYNNEI.

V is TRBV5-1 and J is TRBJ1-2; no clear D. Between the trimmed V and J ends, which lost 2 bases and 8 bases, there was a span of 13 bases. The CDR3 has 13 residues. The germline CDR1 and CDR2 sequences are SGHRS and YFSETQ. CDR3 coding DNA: TGCGCCAGCAGCTTCCTGACTCGGGAGGGCTACACCTTC. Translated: CASSFLTREGYTF.

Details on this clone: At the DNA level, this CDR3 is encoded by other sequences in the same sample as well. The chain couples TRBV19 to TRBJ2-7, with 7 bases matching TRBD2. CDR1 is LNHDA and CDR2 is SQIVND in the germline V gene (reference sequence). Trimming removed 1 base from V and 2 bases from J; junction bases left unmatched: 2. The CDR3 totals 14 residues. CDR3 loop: CASSIGGTTYEQYF. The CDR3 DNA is TGTGCCAGTAGTATAGGTGGGACTACCTACGAGCAGTACTTC.

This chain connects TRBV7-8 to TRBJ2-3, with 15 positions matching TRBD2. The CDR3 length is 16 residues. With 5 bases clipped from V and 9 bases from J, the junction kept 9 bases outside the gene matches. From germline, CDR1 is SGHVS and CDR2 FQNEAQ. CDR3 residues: CASSRTTGTSGGTQYF. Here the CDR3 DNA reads TGTGCCAGCAGCAGGACAACCGGGACTAGCGGGGGGACGCAGTATTTT.

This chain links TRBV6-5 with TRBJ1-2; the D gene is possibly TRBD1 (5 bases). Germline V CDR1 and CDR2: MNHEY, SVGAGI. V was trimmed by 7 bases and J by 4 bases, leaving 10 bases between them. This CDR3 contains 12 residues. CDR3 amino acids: CASTSGLYGYTF. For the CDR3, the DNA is TGTGCCAGCACGTCAGGGCTCTATGGCTACACCTTC.

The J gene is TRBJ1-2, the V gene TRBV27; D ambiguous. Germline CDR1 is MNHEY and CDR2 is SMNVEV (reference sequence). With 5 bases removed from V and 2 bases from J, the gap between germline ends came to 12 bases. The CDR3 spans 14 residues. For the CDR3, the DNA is TGTGCCAGCAGTCGCGGGTCTTCAAACTATGGCTACACCTTC. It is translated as CASSRGSSNYGYTF.

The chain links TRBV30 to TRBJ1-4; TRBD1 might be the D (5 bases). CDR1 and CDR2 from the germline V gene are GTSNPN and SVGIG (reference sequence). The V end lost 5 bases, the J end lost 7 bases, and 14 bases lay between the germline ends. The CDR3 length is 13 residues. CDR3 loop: CAWDTGLGEKLFF. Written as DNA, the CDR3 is TGTGCCTGGGATACAGGATTGGGTGAAAAACTGTTTTTT.

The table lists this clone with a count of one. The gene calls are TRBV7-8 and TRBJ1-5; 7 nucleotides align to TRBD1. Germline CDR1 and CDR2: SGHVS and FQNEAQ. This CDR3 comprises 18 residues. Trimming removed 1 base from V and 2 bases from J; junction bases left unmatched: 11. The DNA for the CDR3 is TGTGCCAGCAGCTTAGGTCAGGGGGTTGATTCGGGCAATCAGCCCCAGCATTTT. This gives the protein CASSLGQGVDSGNQPQHF.

The CDR3 DNA is TGCGCCAGCCGTCACCGGGACTCTAATGAAAAACTGTTTTTT. It codes for CASRHRDSNEKLFF. V gene TRBV4-3 combines with J gene TRBJ1-4; D is possibly TRBD1 (5 bases). Germline V gives CDR1 LGHNA, CDR2 YSLEER. The CDR3 loop spans 14 amino acids. Trimming cost V 8 bases and J 3 bases, with 13 bases left between them.

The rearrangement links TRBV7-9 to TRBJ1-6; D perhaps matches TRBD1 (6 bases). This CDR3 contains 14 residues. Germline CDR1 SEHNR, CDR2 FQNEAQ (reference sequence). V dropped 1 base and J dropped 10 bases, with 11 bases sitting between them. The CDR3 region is CASSLVTGRSPLHF. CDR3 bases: TGTGCCAGCAGCTTAGTAACAGGGCGGTCACCCCTCCACTTT.

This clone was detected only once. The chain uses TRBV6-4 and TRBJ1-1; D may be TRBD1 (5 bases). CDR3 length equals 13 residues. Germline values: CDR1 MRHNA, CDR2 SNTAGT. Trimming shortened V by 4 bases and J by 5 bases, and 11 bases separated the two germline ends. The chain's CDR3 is CASSALGETEAFF. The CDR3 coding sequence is TGTGCCAGCAGTGCTTTAGGGGAAACTGAAGCTTTCTTT.

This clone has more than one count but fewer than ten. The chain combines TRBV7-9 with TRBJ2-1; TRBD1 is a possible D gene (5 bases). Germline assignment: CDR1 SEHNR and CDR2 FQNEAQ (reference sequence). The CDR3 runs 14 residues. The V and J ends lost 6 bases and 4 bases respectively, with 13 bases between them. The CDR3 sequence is CASRPKDSYNEQFF. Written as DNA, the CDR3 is TGTGCCAGCAGACCAAAAGACAGTTACAATGAGCAGTTCTTC.

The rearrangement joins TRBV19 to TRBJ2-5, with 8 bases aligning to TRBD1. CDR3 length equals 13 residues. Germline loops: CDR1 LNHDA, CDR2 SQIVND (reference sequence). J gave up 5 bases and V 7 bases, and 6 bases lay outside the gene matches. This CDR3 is CASNGRGLETQYF. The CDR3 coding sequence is TGTGCCAGTAACGGCAGGGGGCTTGAGACCCAGTACTTC. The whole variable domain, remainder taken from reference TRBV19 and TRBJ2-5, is DGGITQSPKYLFRKEGQNVTLSCEQNLNHDAMYWYRQDPGQGLRLIYYSQIVNDFQKGDIAEGYSVSREKKESFPLTVTSAQKNPTAFYLCASNGRGLETQYFGPGTRLLVL.

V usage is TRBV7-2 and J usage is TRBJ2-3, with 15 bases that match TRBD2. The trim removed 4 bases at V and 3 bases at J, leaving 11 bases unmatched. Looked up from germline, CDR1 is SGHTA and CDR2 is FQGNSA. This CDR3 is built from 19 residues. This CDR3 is CASSSLGLAGGPRTDTQYF. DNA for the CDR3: TGTGCCAGCAGCTCGCTAGGACTAGCGGGGGGGCCTAGGACAGATACGCAGTATTTT.

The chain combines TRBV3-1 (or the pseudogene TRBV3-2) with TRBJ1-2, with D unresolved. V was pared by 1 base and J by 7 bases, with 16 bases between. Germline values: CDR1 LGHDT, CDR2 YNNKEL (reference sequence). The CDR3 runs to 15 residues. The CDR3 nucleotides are TGTGCCAGCAGCCAAGTTTTGGGTGCGCGGGGTGGCTACACCTTC. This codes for CASSQVLGARGGYTF.

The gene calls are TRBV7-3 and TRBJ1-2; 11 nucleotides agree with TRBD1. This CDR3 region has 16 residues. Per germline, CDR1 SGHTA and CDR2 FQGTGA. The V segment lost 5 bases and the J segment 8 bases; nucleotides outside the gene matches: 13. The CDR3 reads CASSPRSGQGAPGYTF. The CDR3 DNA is TGTGCCAGCAGCCCCCGAAGTGGACAGGGGGCCCCCGGCTACACCTTC.

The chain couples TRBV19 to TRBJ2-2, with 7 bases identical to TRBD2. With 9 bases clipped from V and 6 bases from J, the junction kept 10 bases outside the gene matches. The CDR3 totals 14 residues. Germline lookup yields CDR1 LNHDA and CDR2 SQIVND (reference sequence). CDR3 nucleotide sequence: TGTGCCAGCAATCGACTAGCCTCGGCCGGGGAGCTGTTTTTT. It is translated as CASNRLASAGELFF.

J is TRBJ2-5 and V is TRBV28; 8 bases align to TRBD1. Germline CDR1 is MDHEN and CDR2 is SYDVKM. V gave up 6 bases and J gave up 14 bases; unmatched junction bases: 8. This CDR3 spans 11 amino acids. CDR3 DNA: TGTGCCAGCAGCTCCGGACAGGGAAAATACTTC. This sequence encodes CASSSGQGKYF.

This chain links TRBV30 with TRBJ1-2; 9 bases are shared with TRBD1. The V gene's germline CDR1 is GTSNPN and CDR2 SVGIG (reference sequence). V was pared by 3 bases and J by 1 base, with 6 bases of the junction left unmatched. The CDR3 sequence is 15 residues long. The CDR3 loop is CAWSLGQGINYGYTF. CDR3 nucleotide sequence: TGTGCCTGGAGCTTAGGACAGGGGATTAACTATGGCTACACCTTC.

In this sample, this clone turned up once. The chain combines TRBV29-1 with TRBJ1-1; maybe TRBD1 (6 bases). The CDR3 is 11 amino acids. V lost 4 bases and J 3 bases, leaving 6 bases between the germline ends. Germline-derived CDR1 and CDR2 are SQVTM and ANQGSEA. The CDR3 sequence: CSVGGHTEAFF. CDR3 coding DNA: TGCAGCGTTGGGGGGCACACTGAAGCTTTCTTT.

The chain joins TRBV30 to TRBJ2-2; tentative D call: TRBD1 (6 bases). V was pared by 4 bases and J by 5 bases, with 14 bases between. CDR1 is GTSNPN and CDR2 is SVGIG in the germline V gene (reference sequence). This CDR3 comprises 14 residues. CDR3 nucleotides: TGTGCCTGGAACTTTGCAGGGGTAACCGGGGAGCTGTTTTTT. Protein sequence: CAWNFAGVTGELFF.

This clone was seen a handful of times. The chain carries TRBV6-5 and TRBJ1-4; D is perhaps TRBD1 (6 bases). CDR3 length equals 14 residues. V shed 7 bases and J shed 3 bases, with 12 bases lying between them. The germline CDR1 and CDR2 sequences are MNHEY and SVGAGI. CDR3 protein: CASTPTGPNEKLFF. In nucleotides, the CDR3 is TGTGCCAGCACCCCGACAGGCCCTAATGAAAAACTGTTTTTT.

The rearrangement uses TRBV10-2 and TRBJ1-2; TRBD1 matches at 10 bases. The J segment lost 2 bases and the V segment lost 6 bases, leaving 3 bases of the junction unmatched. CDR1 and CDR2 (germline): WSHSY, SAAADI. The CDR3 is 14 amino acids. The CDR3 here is CASSWGQGNYGYTF. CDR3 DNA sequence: TGCGCCAGCAGCTGGGGACAGGGGAACTATGGCTACACCTTC.

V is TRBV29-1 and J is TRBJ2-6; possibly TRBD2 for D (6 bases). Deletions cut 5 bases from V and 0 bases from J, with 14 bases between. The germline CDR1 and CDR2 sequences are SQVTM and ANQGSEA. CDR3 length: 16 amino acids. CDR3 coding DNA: TGCAGCGTTTCGGGACTTGCTCTCTCTGGGGCCAACGTCCTGACTTTC. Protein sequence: CSVSGLALSGANVLTF.

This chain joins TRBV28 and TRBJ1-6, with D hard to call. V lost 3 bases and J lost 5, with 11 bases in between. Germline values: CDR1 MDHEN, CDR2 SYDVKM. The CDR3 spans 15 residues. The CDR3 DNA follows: TGTGCCAGCAGTTTGGAGGGTAGTAATAATTCACCCCTCCACTTT. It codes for CASSLEGSNNSPLHF.